Here is one T cell receptor (beta chain) with its context. Its antigen is undetermined. An amount of RNA that ranged from about 0.45 to 1 ug was reverse transcribed with random hexamers. Amplification of TCR beta CDR3 spanned 54 Vbeta and 13 Jbeta via immunoSEQ multiplex PCR. One entry per CDR3 protein results from TCRdb running MiXCR on the immunoSEQ multiplex PCR reads. The sample holds 95,000 to 150,000 distinct CDR3 sequences, just under 95% seen once. TEMRA cells were enriched by FACS, and CD4+ and CD8+ T cells were negatively isolated. The data derive from a study of CD8 T cells in Susac syndrome. Study-level information: Patients with Susac syndrome were therapy-naive, treated with corticosteroids, or treated with intravenous immunoglobulin alone when blood was collected. Broader study findings: Within total CD8+ repertoires, around 15 Susac-specific public clones were found, and within CD8+ TEMRA repertoires, several.

The CDR3 has 17 residues. The V and J ends lost 5 bases and 4 bases respectively, with 22 bases between them. In germline, CDR1 is SGHAT, CDR2 FQNNGV. Source material: CD8+ T cells from PBMCs. The chain recombines TRBV11-2 with TRBJ2-3; maybe TRBD2 (7 bases). The clonotype was recovered from a human donor with Susac syndrome. The DNA for the CDR3 is TGTGCCAGCAGCCCCTGGGGAGGTGGGGGGGCTGCAGATACGCAGTATTTT. It yields the protein CASSPWGGGGAADTQYF.